This T cell receptor (beta chain) was recorded in a study of control samples from healthy donors and cancer patients. Using immunoSEQ multiplex PCR, the repertoire was profiled, and TCRdb retains in-frame clones only, with some absent. The sample holds tens of thousands of clones, 80% to 95% seen once. This CDR3 spans 15 amino acids. V lost 4 bases to trimming and J lost 4 bases; unmatched junction nucleotides: 9. Germline lookup yields CDR1 SGHNT and CDR2 YYREEE (reference sequence). The chain recombines TRBV5-4 with TRBJ1-1, with 8 bases matching TRBD1. The sequenced material came from PBMCs. The TCR originated in a man aged 25-40 years with colorectal cancer. The CDR3 DNA reads as TGTGCCAGCAGCGCATGGACAGGGAGAATCACTGAAGCTTTCTTT. Protein sequence: CASSAWTGRITEAFF.